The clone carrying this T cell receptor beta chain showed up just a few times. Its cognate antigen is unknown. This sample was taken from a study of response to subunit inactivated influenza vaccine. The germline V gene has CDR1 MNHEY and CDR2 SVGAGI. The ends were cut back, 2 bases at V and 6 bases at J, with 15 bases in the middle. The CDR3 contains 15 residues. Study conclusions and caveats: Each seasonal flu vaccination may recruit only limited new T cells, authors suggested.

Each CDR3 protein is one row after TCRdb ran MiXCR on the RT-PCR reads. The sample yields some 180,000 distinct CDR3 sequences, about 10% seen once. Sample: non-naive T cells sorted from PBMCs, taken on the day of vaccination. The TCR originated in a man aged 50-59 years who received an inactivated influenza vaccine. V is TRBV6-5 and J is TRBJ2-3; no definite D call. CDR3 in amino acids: CASSYLLVSSDTQYF. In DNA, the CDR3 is TGTGCCAGCAGTTACCTTCTCGTCTCGTCTGATACGCAGTATTTT.